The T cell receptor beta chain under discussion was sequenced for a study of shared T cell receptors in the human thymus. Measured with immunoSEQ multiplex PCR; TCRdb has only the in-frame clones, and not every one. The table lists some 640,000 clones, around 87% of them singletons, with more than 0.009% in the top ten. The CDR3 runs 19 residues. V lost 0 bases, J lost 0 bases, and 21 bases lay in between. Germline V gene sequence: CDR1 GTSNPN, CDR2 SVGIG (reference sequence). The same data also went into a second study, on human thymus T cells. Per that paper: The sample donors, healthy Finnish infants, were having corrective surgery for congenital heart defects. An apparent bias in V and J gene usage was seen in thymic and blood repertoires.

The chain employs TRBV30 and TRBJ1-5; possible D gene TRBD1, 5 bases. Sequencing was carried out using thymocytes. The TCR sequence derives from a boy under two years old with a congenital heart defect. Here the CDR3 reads CAWSVGPTDPPFSNQPQHF. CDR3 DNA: TGTGCCTGGAGTGTGGGGCCGACGGATCCACCTTTTAGCAATCAGCCCCAGCATTTT.